Sequencing of this TCR beta chain was carried out in a study of control samples from healthy donors and cancer patients (TCRdb year 2020). Trimming accounts for 0 bases at V and 2 bases at J, while the number of junction bases matched to no gene is 4. Spanning cysteine to phenylalanine, the CDR3 consists of 16 amino acids. Only CDR3 DNA remains: 48 bases, in frame from the first base. Reading the germline V gene gives CDR1 SGDLS and CDR2 YYNGEE. About this clone: Its antigen remains undetermined. It has no much larger one-base neighbor in the sample; base qualities were not kept.

Libraries were built with the immunoSEQ multiplex PCR assay. What TCRdb holds here is the immuneACCESS table cut down to in-frame rearrangements. Part of the clones is not present; checked against another copy, under half of the missing clones reflect an unresolved V gene, and the others are unexplained. Within this sample are approximately 100,000 clones, with about nine tenths of them counted one time only. Under 25% of the sample belongs to the ten largest clones. The source is a young man in good health. The sequenced sample consisted of blood. The sequence is built from TRBV9 and TRBJ2-3; the junction holds 9 bases that match TRBD2. CDR3 loop: CASSVEGGGDTDTQYF. The DNA sequence is given as TGTGCCAGCAGCGTAGAAGGCGGGGGGGACACAGATACGCAGTATTTT.